Below are 14 T cell receptor beta chains sequenced from a single sample in a study of blood T cell repertoires in COVID-19. Clones were sequenced by immunoSEQ multiplex PCR, and TCRdb holds only the in-frame ones, with some missing. The sample yields around 150,000 clones, approximately 80% seen once. Source material: peripheral blood. The receptors stem from a man aged 55 to 70 who had recovered from COVID-19.

The rearrangement uses TRBV9 and TRBJ2-7; 14 nucleotides align to TRBD2. The CDR3 is made up of 15 amino acids. Germline trimming cut 3 bases from V and 6 bases from J; bases unmatched to any gene: 5. Germline-derived CDR1 and CDR2 are SGDLS and YYNGEE. The DNA for the CDR3 is TGTGCCAGCAGCGCCACTGGACTAGCGGGAGGCGAGCAGTACTTC. It codes for CASSATGLAGGEQYF.

This clone was counted a single time. This chain joins TRBV28 and TRBJ2-1; no definite D call. V lost 8 bases and J lost 6, with 8 bases in between. The germline V gene has CDR1 MDHEN and CDR2 SYDVKM. The CDR3 runs to 11 residues. The CDR3 region has the DNA TGTGCCAGCCATAGCATCAATGAGCAGTTCTTC. The encoded protein is CASHSINEQFF.

CDR3 in amino acids: CASSISGTGIFLDEKLFF. The CDR3, as DNA: TGTGCCAGCAGTATATCCGGGACAGGGATTTTTCTCGATGAAAAACTGTTTTTT. This rearrangement joins TRBV6-2 or TRBV6-3 to TRBJ1-4; 9 nucleotides agree with TRBD1. CDR3 length: 18 residues. After removal of 5 bases from V and 6 bases from J, the junction contained 16 bases not matched to a gene. Germline V gene data show CDR1 as MNHEY and CDR2 as SVGEGT.

The V gene is TRBV4-1, the J gene TRBJ1-4; D is ambiguous. Trimming stripped 4 bases from V and 4 bases from J, with 10 bases between. The CDR3 is 14 residues long. Germline V CDR1 and CDR2: MGHRA, YSYEKL. This CDR3 reads CASSLNLRNEKLFF. CDR3 nucleotide sequence: TGCGCCAGCAGCCTGAACCTGCGTAATGAAAAACTGTTTTTT.

The V call is TRBV5-1, the J call TRBJ2-2; possibly TRBD2 for D (6 bases). The CDR3 is made up of 15 amino acids. V lost 4 bases and J 0 bases, leaving 10 bases between the germline ends. Looked up from germline, CDR1 is SGHRS and CDR2 is YFSETQ. The CDR3 DNA follows: TGCGCCAGCAGCGCGGGACTCGCGAACACCGGGGAGCTGTTTTTT. Encoded protein: CASSAGLANTGELFF.

This clone appeared once. The chain joins TRBV23-1 to TRBJ2-3, with TRBD1 matching over 9 bases. TRBV23-1 is an ORF, and what it does is uncertain. The trim removed 7 bases at V and 3 bases at J, leaving 2 bases unmatched. This CDR3 spans 13 amino acids. The DNA of the CDR3 is TGCGCCAGCAACGACAGGGGGACAGATACGCAGTATTTT. This encodes CASNDRGTDTQYF.

The rearrangement uses TRBV5-5 and TRBJ2-3, with TRBD2 identical over 10 bases. The length of the CDR3 is 15 residues. Per the germline V gene, CDR1 is SGHKS and CDR2 is YYEKEE (reference sequence). V lost 7 bases and J lost 0; bases outside the gene matches: 5. The CDR3 here is CASVWTSGSTDTQYF. The CDR3, as DNA: TGTGCCAGCGTATGGACTAGCGGTAGCACAGATACGCAGTATTTT.

This sequence joins TRBV28 and TRBJ1-2; D not resolved. V dropped 6 bases and J dropped 3 bases, with 5 bases sitting between them. The CDR3 spans 11 residues. CDR1 MDHEN and CDR2 SYDVKM come from the germline V gene. The CDR3: CASREHYGYTF. As DNA, the CDR3 is TGTGCCAGCAGGGAGCACTATGGCTACACCTTC.

V gene TRBV20-1 combines with J gene TRBJ2-7; 7 nucleotides match TRBD1. CDR3 size: 14 residues. Germline-derived CDR1 and CDR2 are DFQATT and SNEGSKA (reference sequence). Trimming took 3 bases from V and 0 from J; bases not matched to a gene: 5. The CDR3 protein is CSASSTGSSYEQYF. CDR3 DNA: TGCAGTGCTAGTTCGACAGGGAGCTCCTACGAGCAGTACTTC.

The V gene is TRBV12-3 or TRBV12-4, the J gene TRBJ1-2, with D unclear. The CDR3 spans 13 residues. V dropped 7 bases and J dropped 0 bases, with 9 bases sitting between them. Written as DNA, the CDR3 is TGTGCCAGCAAAATGACTGCTAACTATGGCTACACCTTC. Protein sequence: CASKMTANYGYTF.

This chain links TRBV3-1 (or the pseudogene TRBV3-2) with TRBJ2-3; perhaps TRBD2 as D (5 bases). The germline V gene encodes CDR1 LGHDT and CDR2 YNNKEL (reference sequence). The V end lost 0 bases, the J end lost 8 bases, and 21 bases lay between the germline ends. This CDR3 comprises 17 residues. The CDR3: CASSQETAVIPWGTQYF. The CDR3 DNA reads TGTGCCAGCAGCCAAGAAACAGCGGTTATCCCATGGGGTACGCAGTATTTT.

The chain recombines TRBV5-4 with TRBJ2-5, with D maybe TRBD2 (7 bases). Trimming removed 1 base at V and 5 bases at J, with 18 bases between. The CDR3 runs to 16 residues. The germline CDR1 and CDR2 sequences are SGHNT and YYREEE (reference sequence). This CDR3 reads CASSLKGQGRVETQYF. The CDR3 DNA reads TGTGCCAGCAGCTTGAAGGGGCAGGGGAGGGTGGAGACCCAGTACTTC.

CDR3 nucleotide sequence: TGTGCCAGCAGCCAACGCGCCCAGGGTGAAGCTTTCTTT. Residues: CASSQRAQGEAFF. The chain has TRBV3-1 (or the pseudogene TRBV3-2) and TRBJ1-1, with a tentative D call TRBD1 (5 bases). Trimming cost V 2 bases and J 7 bases, with 11 bases left between them. From germline, CDR1 is LGHDT and CDR2 YNNKEL (reference sequence). The CDR3 covers 13 residues.

The chain recombines TRBV10-3 with TRBJ2-1; a weak D match, TRBD2 (5 bases). CDR3 size: 15 residues. Germline V gives CDR1 ENHRY, CDR2 SYGVKD. The V end lost 8 bases, the J end lost 0 bases, and 14 bases lay between the germline ends. Here the CDR3 reads CAIQESGTSYNEQFF. The CDR3 coding sequence is TGTGCCATCCAGGAGAGCGGTACCTCCTACAATGAGCAGTTCTTC.